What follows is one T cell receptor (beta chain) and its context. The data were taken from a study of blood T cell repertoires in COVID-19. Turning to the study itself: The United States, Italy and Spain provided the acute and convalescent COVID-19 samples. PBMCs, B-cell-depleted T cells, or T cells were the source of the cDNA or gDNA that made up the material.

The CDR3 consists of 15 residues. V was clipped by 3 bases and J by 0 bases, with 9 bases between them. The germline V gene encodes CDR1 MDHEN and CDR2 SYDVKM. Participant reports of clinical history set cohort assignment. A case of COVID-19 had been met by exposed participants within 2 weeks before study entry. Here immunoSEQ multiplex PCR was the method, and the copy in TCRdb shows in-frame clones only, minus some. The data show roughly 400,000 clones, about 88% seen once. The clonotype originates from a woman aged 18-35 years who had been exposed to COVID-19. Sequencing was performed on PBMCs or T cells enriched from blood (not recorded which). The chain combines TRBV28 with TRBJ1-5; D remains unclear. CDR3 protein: CASSFWQNSNQPQHF. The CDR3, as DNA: TGTGCCAGCAGTTTTTGGCAAAATAGCAATCAGCCCCAGCATTTT. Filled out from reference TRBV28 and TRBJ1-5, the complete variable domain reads DVKVTQSSRYLVKRTGEKVFLECVQDMDHENMFWYRQDPGLGLRLIYFSYDVKMKEKGDIPEGYSVSREKKERFSLILESASTNQTSMYLCASSFWQNSNQPQHFGDGTRLSIL.